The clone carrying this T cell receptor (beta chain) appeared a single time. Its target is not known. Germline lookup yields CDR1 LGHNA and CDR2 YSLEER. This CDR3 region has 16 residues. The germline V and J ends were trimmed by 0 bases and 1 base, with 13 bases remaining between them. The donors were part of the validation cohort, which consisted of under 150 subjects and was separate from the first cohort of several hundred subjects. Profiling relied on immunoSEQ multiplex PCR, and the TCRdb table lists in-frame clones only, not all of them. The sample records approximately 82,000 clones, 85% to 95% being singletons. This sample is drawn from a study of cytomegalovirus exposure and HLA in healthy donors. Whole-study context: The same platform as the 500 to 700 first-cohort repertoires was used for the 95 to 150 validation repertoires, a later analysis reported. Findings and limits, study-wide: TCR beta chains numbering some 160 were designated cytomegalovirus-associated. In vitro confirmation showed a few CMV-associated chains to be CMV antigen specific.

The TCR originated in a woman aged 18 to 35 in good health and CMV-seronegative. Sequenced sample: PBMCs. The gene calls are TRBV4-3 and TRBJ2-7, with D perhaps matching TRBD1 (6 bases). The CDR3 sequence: CASSQETRGFSYEQYF. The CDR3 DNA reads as TGCGCCAGCAGCCAAGAGACCAGGGGATTTTCCTACGAGCAGTACTTC.